This T cell receptor (beta chain) was recovered during a study of blood T cells in healthy people across ages. The CDR3 covers 15 residues. V lost 1 base and J lost 5; bases outside the gene matches: 7. Germline V gives CDR1 SGHVS, CDR2 FQNEAQ. The use of a sample-barcoded 5' primer and a J-beta primer mix characterized a second PCR of roughly 7 to 11 cycles. Via MiXCR, TCRdb re-called the 5' RACE reads, giving one row per CDR3 protein. Of approximately 960,000 distinct CDR3 sequences listed, just under 30% are singletons. The sample was also linked to a second study, of T cells of mothers and their children.

The receptor was derived from a woman aged 40-49 years in good health. The rearrangement links TRBV7-8 to TRBJ1-1; 7 bases map to TRBD1. The sample comprised blood. The CDR3 loop reads CASSLEAQGMTEAFF. As DNA, the CDR3 is TGTGCCAGCAGCTTAGAAGCACAGGGGATGACTGAAGCTTTCTTT. Complete variable domain (other parts from reference TRBV7-8 and TRBJ1-1): GAGVSQSPRYKVAKRGQDVALRCDPISGHVSLFWYQQALGQGPEFLTYFQNEAQLDKSGLPSDRFFAERPEGSVSTLKIQRTQQEDSAVYLCASSLEAQGMTEAFFGQGTRLTVV.